The 5 T cell receptor beta chains presented below share a single source sample, sequenced in a study of cytomegalovirus exposure and HLA in healthy donors. Primers: 60 Vbeta forward and 13 Jbeta reverse. Clones were sequenced by immunoSEQ multiplex PCR, and TCRdb holds only the in-frame ones, with some missing. This table holds some 170,000 clones, about three quarters found once. The sequencing input was PBMCs. The source of these receptors is a young man in good health and CMV-seropositive.

The sample holds one count of this clone. The V gene is TRBV28, the J gene TRBJ1-2, with 8 nucleotides matching TRBD1. The CDR3 has 14 amino acids. Trimming cost V 5 bases and J 2 bases; bases outside gene matches: 4. The germline V gene has CDR1 MDHEN and CDR2 SYDVKM. The CDR3 spells CASSPYRGNYGYTF. As DNA, the CDR3 is TGTGCCAGCAGTCCCTACAGGGGGAACTATGGCTACACCTTC.

The V and J genes are TRBV6-6 and TRBJ2-3; 12 positions agree with TRBD2. The CDR3 extends over 16 amino acids. V shed 6 bases, J shed 2 bases, and the junction held 6 bases outside the gene matches. From germline, CDR1 is MNHNY and CDR2 SVGAGI (reference sequence). CDR3 amino acids: CASSKLAGGPTDTQYF. The CDR3 region has the DNA TGTGCCAGCAGCAAACTAGCGGGGGGTCCCACAGATACGCAGTATTTT.

The chain recombines TRBV20-1 with TRBJ2-1; D is uncertain. The germline V and J ends were trimmed by 6 bases and 6 bases, with 6 bases remaining between them. CDR1 DFQATT and CDR2 SNEGSKA come from the germline V gene (reference sequence). This CDR3 comprises 10 residues. Here the CDR3 reads CSALTNEQFF. CDR3 DNA: TGCAGTGCCCTAACCAATGAGCAGTTCTTC.

This clone turned up a few times. The chain is built from TRBV27 and TRBJ2-1, with no clear D. The ends were cut back, 5 bases at V and 6 bases at J, with 14 bases in the middle. Germline values: CDR1 MNHEY, CDR2 SMNVEV (reference sequence). The CDR3 sequence is 14 residues long. The CDR3 is CASSPLARSNEQFF. CDR3 nucleotide sequence: TGTGCCAGCAGTCCATTGGCCCGGAGCAATGAGCAGTTCTTC.

This sequence joins TRBV7-2 and TRBJ2-5; D is unclear. V was trimmed by 1 base and J by 2 bases, leaving 11 bases between them. Germline values: CDR1 SGHTA, CDR2 FQGNSA. The CDR3 is made up of 15 amino acids. The CDR3 bases are TGTGCCAGCAGCTTAGGCGGAAGACTTCAAGAGACCCAGTACTTC. This codes for CASSLGGRLQETQYF. Full variable domain (remainder filled in from reference TRBV7-2 and TRBJ2-5): GAGVSQSPSNKVTEKGKDVELRCDPISGHTALYWYRQSLGQGLEFLIYFQGNSAPDKSGLPSDRFSAERTGGSVSTLTIQRTQQEDSAVYLCASSLGGRLQETQYFGPGTRLLVL.